This T cell receptor beta chain was identified during a study of human CD4 T cells and Enterobacteriaceae. V was pared by 6 bases and J by 4 bases, with 10 bases of the junction left unmatched. This CDR3 spans 14 amino acids. Looked up from germline, CDR1 is SQVTM and CDR2 is ANQGSEA. Ex vivo total memory CD4+ samples were deeply sequenced, detecting one cell in 200,000. Profiled with immunoSEQ multiplex PCR; TCRdb holds only in-frame clones, not every one. This table has approximately 26,000 clones, about four fifths appearing once. All CD4+ cells other than CD45RA+CCR7+CD95- naive cells were sorted as memory, over 95% pure. Healthy donor blood came from Swiss blood donation centers. CD4 and CD14 magnetic microbeads positively selected total CD4+ T cells and monocytes. Before sorting, cells positive for CD8, CD14, CD16, CD56, CD19 or bright CD25 were removed.

Specimen: memory CD4+ T cells from blood. The chain has TRBV29-1 and TRBJ2-7, with 9 bases aligning to TRBD2. The sequence was collected from a human donor in good health. This chain's CDR3 is CSVSFLAGAYEQYF. CDR3 sequence (DNA): TGCAGCGTCTCCTTTTTAGCGGGAGCTTACGAGCAGTACTTC.